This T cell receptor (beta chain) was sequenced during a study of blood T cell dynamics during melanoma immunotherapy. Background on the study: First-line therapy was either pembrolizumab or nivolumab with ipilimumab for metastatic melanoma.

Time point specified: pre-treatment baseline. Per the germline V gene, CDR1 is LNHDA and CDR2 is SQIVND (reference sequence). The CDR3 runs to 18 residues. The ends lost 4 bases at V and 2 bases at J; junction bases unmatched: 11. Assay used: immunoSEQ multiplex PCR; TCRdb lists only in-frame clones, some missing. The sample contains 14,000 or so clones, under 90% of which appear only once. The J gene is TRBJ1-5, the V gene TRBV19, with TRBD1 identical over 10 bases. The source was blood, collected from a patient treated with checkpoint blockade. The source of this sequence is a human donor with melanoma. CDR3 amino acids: CASSTHRQGASGNQPQHF. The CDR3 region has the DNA TGTGCCAGTAGTACCCATCGACAGGGGGCGAGTGGCAATCAGCCCCAGCATTTT.